This T cell receptor (beta chain) came from a study of T cells in narcolepsy (dated by TCRdb to 2016 to 2018). Looking at the study overall: Patients with narcolepsy type 1 or type 2 (NT1, NT2) were enrolled in the study together with healthy control donors. Autoreactive T cells targeting hypocretin neuron self-antigens (hypocretin, TRIB2) were sought in narcolepsy patients, and TCR Vbeta sequencing was used to track clonotypes in blood and CSF. The research as a whole found: According to the report, autoreactive clonotypes were detected serially in the blood of the same patients and of different patients, but not in healthy controls. Plots comparing CSF and blood CD4+ T cell clonotypes from the same patient highlighted HCRT-specific and TRIB2-specific autoreactive clonotypes. Some blood memory CD4+ repertoires from patients and controls contained no sequences matching autoreactive T cell clones. Numbers of sequenced blood memory CD4+ clonotypes were comparable, with averages of about 39,494 in patients and fewer than 35,000 in controls.

To prepare the library, the immunoSEQ multiplex PCR assay was applied. In its TCRdb copy, this immuneACCESS table keeps in-frame sequences only and misses some clones. Where compared with another copy, unresolved V genes explain less than half of these, and the others have no known cause. This sample has roughly 18,000 clones in its table, and 65% to 90% of those were observed once. The ten largest clones capture 0.7% to 0.85% of the sample. On this clone itself: Its antigen is still unknown. No base quality values were provided; no much bigger clone lies one nucleotide off.

For TCR Vbeta sequencing, memory CD4+ T cells were sorted ex vivo from the peripheral blood of both healthy controls and narcolepsy patients. Sample: memory (CD45RA-) CD4+ T cells from blood. Sample cell subset or site, as interpreted from the label and publication: memory T cells sorted ex vivo from peripheral blood. The receptor was isolated from a human donor in good health.

The CDR3 loop reads CASSLGTEAFF. The DNA reads TGTGCCAGTAGTCTGGGCACTGAAGCTTTCTTT. Recombination joined TRBV19 with TRBJ1-1, with the D gene too uncertain to name. Sequences LNHDA (CDR1) and SQIVND (CDR2) are obtained from the germline V gene (reference sequence). The junction carries 5 bases between V and J, which are trimmed by 5 bases and 4 bases respectively. From the cysteine through the phenylalanine, the CDR3 covers 11 amino acids. This entry keeps only the CDR3 DNA: 33 bases, framed from base 1.